This T cell receptor (beta chain) stems from a study of blood T cell repertoires in COVID-19. The germline gives CDR1 SGHRS, CDR2 YFSETQ. Trimming took 0 bases from V and 3 from J, leaving 13 bases between them. This CDR3 is 15 amino acids long. Profiled with immunoSEQ multiplex PCR; TCRdb holds only in-frame clones, not every one. The sample carries about 120,000 clones, more than 75% recorded once. The receptor comes from a man between 65 and 79 years old with acute or convalescent COVID-19. The material sequenced was peripheral blood. The chain is built from TRBV5-1 and TRBJ2-7; tentative D call: TRBD1 (6 bases). CDR3 DNA: TGCGCCAGCAGCTTGGGATCGACAGGATACTACGAGCAGTACTTC. It yields the protein CASSLGSTGYYEQYF. Combining the CDR3 with reference TRBV5-1 and TRBJ2-7 gives the whole variable domain KAGVTQTPRYLIKTRGQQVTLSCSPISGHRSVSWYQQTPGQGLQFLFEYFSETQRNKGNFPGRFSGRQFSNSRSEMNVSTLELGDSALYLCASSLGSTGYYEQYFGPGTRLTVT.